What follows is one T cell receptor (beta chain) and its context. Its matching antigen is unknown. This sample is part of a study of response to subunit inactivated influenza vaccine. Study-level results: Each seasonal influenza vaccination, the authors suggested, recruits few new T cells.

V lost 3 bases to trimming and J lost 5 bases, with 8 bases between them. The CDR3 has 14 amino acids. From the RT-PCR reads, TCRdb called clonotypes with MiXCR, one entry per CDR3 protein. The sample yields 600,000 to 850,000 distinct CDR3 sequences, about 15% seen once. The sequenced sample was PBMCs from blood, obtained roughly 15 days before vaccination. The gene calls are TRBV12-3 or TRBV12-4 and TRBJ1-6, with unresolved D. The clonotype comes from a man aged 50-59 years who received an inactivated influenza vaccine. CDR3 amino acids: CASSFSSNNSPLHF. The CDR3 coding sequence is TGTGCCAGCAGTTTTTCGTCGAATAATTCACCCCTCCACTTT.